These 19 T cell receptor beta chains originate from one sample sequenced in a study of glioma-infiltrating T cells after dendritic cell vaccination. Time point: after dendritic cell vaccination, including at tumor progression/relapse. Sequenced by immunoSEQ multiplex PCR; TCRdb stores in-frame clones only, minus some. The top ten hold 5% to 6% of the sample, which has approximately 48,000 clones, around 89% seen once. The sample was blood, taken after dendritic cell vaccination. These receptors all stem from a human donor with glioblastoma.

The chain combines TRBV28 with TRBJ1-4; the D is unclear. The length of the CDR3 is 17 residues. CDR1 is MDHEN and CDR2 is SYDVKM in the germline V gene. Trimming stripped 0 bases from V and 0 bases from J, with 11 bases between. CDR3 region: CASSLWAALPTNEKLFF. The CDR3 coding sequence is TGTGCCAGCAGTTTATGGGCAGCACTACCAACTAATGAAAAACTGTTTTTT.

This rearrangement joins TRBV2 to TRBJ1-2; 7 bases map to TRBD1. With V trimmed by 8 bases and J by 8 bases, 11 bases remained unmatched. Germline CDR1 and CDR2: SNHLY and FYNNEI. This CDR3 contains 13 residues. In nucleotides, the CDR3 is TGTGCCAGCCGCCGGGACAGCGGGGGCGGCTACACCTTC. It is translated as CASRRDSGGGYTF. The full variable domain, rest sourced from reference TRBV2 and TRBJ1-2, is EPEVTQTPSHQVTQMGQEVILRCVPISNHLYFYWYRQILGQKVEFLVSFYNNEISEKSEIFDDQFSVERPDGSNFTLKIRSTKLEDSAMYFCASRRDSGGGYTFGSGTRLTVV.

The rearrangement links TRBV9 to TRBJ2-1; tentative D call: TRBD2 (6 bases). The CDR3 length is 15 residues. Trimming shortened V by 4 bases and J by 3 bases, and 14 bases separated the two germline ends. The germline V gene encodes CDR1 SGDLS and CDR2 YYNGEE. The CDR3 bases are TGTGCCAGCAGCCCAAGCGCGGGAAACTACAATGAGCAGTTCTTC. Translated: CASSPSAGNYNEQFF.

The chain recombines TRBV10-3 with TRBJ2-5, with TRBD1 as a possible D gene (5 bases). The CDR3 runs to 15 residues. The V gene's germline CDR1 is ENHRY and CDR2 SYGVKD. V lost 0 bases and J lost 1, with 9 bases in between. CDR3 sequence: CAISESRQGQETQYF. As DNA, the CDR3 is TGTGCCATCAGTGAGTCGAGGCAGGGCCAAGAGACCCAGTACTTC.

J is TRBJ2-7 and V is TRBV28, with D possibly matching TRBD2 (5 bases). Germline values: CDR1 MDHEN, CDR2 SYDVKM. The CDR3 covers 15 residues. The germline V and J ends were trimmed by 4 bases and 2 bases, with 15 bases remaining between them. Here the CDR3 reads CASSSQRDIAYEQYF. DNA of the CDR3: TGTGCCAGCAGTTCCCAGAGGGATATCGCCTACGAGCAGTACTTC.

This chain links TRBV15 with TRBJ1-5; D not resolved. The CDR3 runs to 14 residues. Trimming pared 0 bases from V and 4 bases from J, leaving 7 bases between. The germline gives CDR1 LNHNV, CDR2 YYDKDF (reference sequence). The CDR3 DNA reads TGTGCCACCAGCAGAGATGCGGTGAATCAGCCCCAGCATTTT. It yields the protein CATSRDAVNQPQHF.

The chain employs TRBV5-1 and TRBJ2-1; 8 bases are a match to TRBD1. With 3 bases clipped from V and 5 bases from J, the junction kept 7 bases outside the gene matches. Germline V CDR1 and CDR2: SGHRS, YFSETQ. This CDR3 has 15 amino acids. CDR3 amino acids: CASSWTGTGHNEQFF. The CDR3, as DNA: TGCGCCAGCAGCTGGACCGGGACAGGCCACAATGAGCAGTTCTTC.

The chain uses TRBV4-1 and TRBJ2-7, with a weak D call TRBD2 (6 bases). Between the trimmed V and J ends, which lost 6 bases and 1 base, there was a span of 16 bases. There are 15 residues in the CDR3. Looked up from germline, CDR1 is MGHRA and CDR2 is YSYEKL. The CDR3 loop is CASRRGVSGSYEQYF. CDR3 sequence (DNA): TGCGCCAGCAGACGCGGCGTTAGCGGATCCTACGAGCAGTACTTC.

This sequence joins TRBV9 and TRBJ1-3, with D uncertain. The germline CDR1 and CDR2 sequences are SGDLS and YYNGEE. This CDR3 is built from 14 residues. Trimming stripped 2 bases from V and 0 bases from J, with 6 bases between. DNA for the CDR3: TGTGCCAGCAGCGTTGAGGGCTCTGGAAACACCATATATTTT. Translated: CASSVEGSGNTIYF.

J is TRBJ2-1 and V is TRBV9; 7 bases line up with TRBD2. This CDR3 region has 20 residues. The V segment lost 0 bases and the J segment 0 bases; nucleotides outside the gene matches: 15. Germline V gene data show CDR1 as SGDLS and CDR2 as YYNGEE. CDR3 residues: CASSVGPFSGVPLSYNEQFF. The CDR3 DNA follows: TGTGCCAGCAGCGTAGGCCCGTTCAGCGGGGTCCCCCTCTCCTACAATGAGCAGTTCTTC.

V usage is TRBV30 and J usage is TRBJ1-4, with a tentative D call TRBD1 (5 bases). This CDR3 has 14 residues. Germline V gene lookup returns CDR1 GTSNPN and CDR2 SVGIG (reference sequence). The V and J ends lost 6 bases and 4 bases respectively, with 15 bases between them. As DNA, the CDR3 is TGTGCCTGCGTTGCGGGACCTATTAATGAAAAACTGTTTTTT. Translating it yields CACVAGPINEKLFF.

The rearrangement uses TRBV9 and TRBJ2-7; 7 positions match TRBD1. This CDR3 is built from 15 residues. V dropped 3 bases and J dropped 2; count of bases not matched to a gene: 8. The germline CDR1 and CDR2 sequences are SGDLS and YYNGEE. This CDR3 is CASSATTGSAYEQYF. The DNA of the CDR3 is TGTGCCAGCAGCGCCACGACAGGGAGCGCCTACGAGCAGTACTTC.

The chain uses TRBV5-4 and TRBJ2-7; 7 bases fit TRBD1. J lost 4 bases, V lost 0 bases, and 4 bases had no gene match. Per the germline V gene, CDR1 is SGHNT and CDR2 is YYREEE (reference sequence). The length of the CDR3 is 14 residues. The CDR3 nucleotides are TGTGCCAGCAGCTTGGGGGACAGAGCTTACGAGCAGTACTTC. This sequence encodes CASSLGDRAYEQYF.

With respect to this clone: Additional DNA sequences in this sample encode the identical CDR3. The CDR3 DNA reads as TGTGCCAGCAGCCAAGTAGGGCAGGGGCTCTATGGCTACACCTTC. Protein: CASSQVGQGLYGYTF. The chain couples TRBV4-2 to TRBJ1-2, with a weak D call TRBD1 (6 bases). The CDR3 consists of 15 residues. The V end lost 1 base, the J end lost 4 bases, and 13 bases lay between the germline ends. CDR1 LGHNA and CDR2 YNFKEQ come from the germline V gene.

The chain recombines TRBV4-2 with TRBJ2-6, with TRBD1 matching over 9 bases. Germline V gene sequence: CDR1 LGHNA, CDR2 YNFKEQ. The trim removed 3 bases at V and 0 bases at J, leaving 6 bases unmatched. This CDR3 is 18 amino acids long. The CDR3 reads CASSHGQGRSSGANVLTF. CDR3 nucleotide sequence: TGTGCCAGCAGCCACGGACAGGGGAGGAGCTCTGGGGCCAACGTCCTGACTTTC.

The CDR3 reads CAIRDYNEQFF. The DNA for the CDR3 is TGTGCCATCCGGGATTACAATGAGCAGTTCTTC. The gene calls are TRBV10-3 and TRBJ2-1; possibly TRBD2 for D (5 bases). The germline gives CDR1 ENHRY, CDR2 SYGVKD. The CDR3 totals 11 residues. Trimming stripped 8 bases from V and 4 bases from J, with 6 bases between.

V is TRBV10-3 and J is TRBJ1-4; no definite D call. The CDR3 runs 13 residues. CDR1 is ENHRY, CDR2 SYGVKD, per germline. Between the trimmed V and J ends, which lost 0 bases and 6 bases, there was a span of 5 bases. CDR3 nucleotides: TGTGCCATCAGTGAGTCCGGGGATGAAAAACTGTTTTTT. Translated: CAISESGDEKLFF.

This rearrangement joins TRBV30 to TRBJ1-1; TRBD1 matches at 7 bases. This CDR3 region has 15 residues. V was pared by 2 bases and J by 1 base, with 7 bases of the junction left unmatched. The germline gives CDR1 GTSNPN, CDR2 SVGIG (reference sequence). The CDR3 spells CAWSPIRGRNTEAFF. As DNA, the CDR3 is TGTGCCTGGAGTCCGATCAGGGGGAGGAACACTGAAGCTTTCTTT.

This rearrangement joins TRBV7-3 to TRBJ2-5, with TRBD1 as a possible D gene (5 bases). Trimming cost V 2 bases and J 3 bases, with 7 bases left between them. CDR1 and CDR2 from the germline V gene are SGHTA and FQGTGA. The CDR3 sequence is 13 residues long. CDR3 DNA sequence: TGTGCCAGCAGCTTAGGGGCAGAAGAGACCCAGTACTTC. Encoded protein: CASSLGAEETQYF.